Following are 4 T cell receptor beta chains from one sample sequenced in a study of blood T cell repertoires in COVID-19. Assay: immunoSEQ multiplex PCR; the TCRdb copy retains only in-frame clones and omits some. The repertoire includes approximately 150,000 clones, more than 85% of them detected once, and roughly 1.9% sits in the top ten. The sequenced sample was peripheral blood. The source is a woman aged 60 to 75 with COVID-19, enrolled during active disease.

The chain employs TRBV5-6 and TRBJ1-2; 7 positions match TRBD1. This CDR3 is built from 13 residues. Germline CDR1 is SGHDT and CDR2 is YYEEEE. The junction had 7 bases not matched to a gene; V was cut back by 3 bases and J by 8 bases. CDR3 in amino acids: CASSYDRATGYTF. In nucleotides, the CDR3 is TGTGCCAGCAGCTATGACAGGGCGACGGGCTACACCTTC.

The gene calls are TRBV18 and TRBJ2-5; 10 positions agree with TRBD2. The germline V gene encodes CDR1 KGHSH and CDR2 LQKENI. The CDR3 has 16 residues. V lost 2 bases and J lost 1; bases outside the gene matches: 4. The CDR3 region has the DNA TGTGCCAGCTCACCATATGCTAGCGGGGGCCAAGAGACCCAGTACTTC. Translated, it gives CASSPYASGGQETQYF.

V gene TRBV11-2 combines with J gene TRBJ1-1, with TRBD1 matching over 9 bases. Germline CDR1 SGHAT, CDR2 FQNNGV. V was clipped by 5 bases and J by 10 bases; unmatched bases: 14. This CDR3 spans 15 amino acids. The CDR3 DNA is TGTGCCAGCAGCCCCCACAGGGGGCAAAGGAGTGGAGCTTTCTTT. Encoded protein: CASSPHRGQRSGAFF.

V gene TRBV5-1 combines with J gene TRBJ1-2; D possibly corresponds to TRBD1 (6 bases). Trimming left V 4 bases short and J 1 base short, with 14 bases between. Germline V gene data show CDR1 as SGHRS and CDR2 as YFSETQ. The CDR3 consists of 15 residues. CDR3 coding DNA: TGCGCCAGCAGCACCCGACCGGACAGTAACTATGGCTACACCTTC. Protein: CASSTRPDSNYGYTF.